The present T cell receptor beta chain was sequenced within a study of blood T cell repertoires in COVID-19. Grouping used clinical history reported by participants in a survey and questionnaire. The CDR3 has 15 residues. Germline assignment: CDR1 SNHLY and CDR2 FYNNEI. Between the trimmed V and J ends, which lost 0 bases and 4 bases, there was a span of 10 bases. Clones were read by immunoSEQ multiplex PCR, and TCRdb kept only the in-frame ones, dropping some. This sample has approximately 360,000 clones; about 90% occur once, and the top ten carry 1.5% to 2%. The origin of this receptor is a man aged 40-50 years in a cohort exposed to, infected with or recovered from COVID-19 (not recorded which). The J gene is TRBJ2-1, the V gene TRBV2, with a possible D match to TRBD2 (5 bases). The sample was PBMCs or T cells enriched from blood (not recorded which). The CDR3 loop is CASSEAGALYNEQFF. As DNA, the CDR3 is TGTGCCAGCAGTGAAGCGGGAGCTCTATACAATGAGCAGTTCTTC.